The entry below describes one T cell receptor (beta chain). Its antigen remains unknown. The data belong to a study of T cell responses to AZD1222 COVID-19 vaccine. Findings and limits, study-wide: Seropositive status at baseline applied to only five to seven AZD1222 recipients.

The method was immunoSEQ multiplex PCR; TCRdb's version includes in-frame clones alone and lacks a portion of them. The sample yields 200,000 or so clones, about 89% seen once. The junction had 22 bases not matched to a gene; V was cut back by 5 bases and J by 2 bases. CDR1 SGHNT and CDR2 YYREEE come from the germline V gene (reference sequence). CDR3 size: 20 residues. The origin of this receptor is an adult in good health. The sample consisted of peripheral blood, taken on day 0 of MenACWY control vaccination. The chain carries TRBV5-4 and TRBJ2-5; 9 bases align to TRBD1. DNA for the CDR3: TGTGCCAGCAGTTCTGGTTCCGGGACAGGGTTTTTTCCCCCTCAAGAGACCCAGTACTTC. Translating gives CASSSGSGTGFFPPQETQYF.